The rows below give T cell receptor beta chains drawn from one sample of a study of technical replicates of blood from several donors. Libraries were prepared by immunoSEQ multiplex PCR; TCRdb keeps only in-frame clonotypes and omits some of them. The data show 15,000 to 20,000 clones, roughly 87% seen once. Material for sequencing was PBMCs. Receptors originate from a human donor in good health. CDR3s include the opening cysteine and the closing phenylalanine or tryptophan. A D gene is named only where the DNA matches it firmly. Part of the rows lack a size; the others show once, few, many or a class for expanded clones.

CDR3aa: CASSTPPQGETQYF; CDR3nt: TGTGCCAGCAGTACCCCTCCCCAGGGAGAGACCCAGTACTTC; abundance: -; v_gene: TRBV6-1; j_gene: TRBJ2-5; d_gene: -; len: 14
CDR3aa: CASSYASGTYEQYF; CDR3nt: TGTGCCAGCAGCTATGCTAGCGGGACGTACGAGCAGTACTTC; abundance: -; v_gene: TRBV7-2; j_gene: TRBJ2-7; d_gene: TRBD2; len: 14
CDR3aa: CSVAQMVAGPNEQFF; CDR3nt: TGCAGCGTTGCCCAGATGGTAGCGGGCCCCAATGAGCAGTTCTTC; abundance: once; v_gene: TRBV29-1; j_gene: TRBJ2-1; d_gene: TRBD2; len: 15
CDR3aa: CASSERAGGTGPYEQYF; CDR3nt: TGTGCCAGCAGCGAAAGAGCGGGAGGTACAGGGCCCTACGAGCAGTACTTC; abundance: -; v_gene: TRBV9; j_gene: TRBJ2-7; d_gene: TRBD2; len: 17
CDR3aa: CASSGRGRGEKLFF; CDR3nt: TGTGCCAGCAGTGGTAGGGGAAGAGGTGAAAAACTGTTTTTT; abundance: -; v_gene: TRBV28; j_gene: TRBJ1-4; d_gene: -; len: 14
CDR3aa: CASSIPDRQGGQNIQYF; CDR3nt: TGTGCCAGTAGTATACCCGACCGACAAGGGGGTCAAAACATTCAGTACTTC; abundance: -; v_gene: TRBV19; j_gene: TRBJ2-4; d_gene: -; len: 17
CDR3aa: CASSSADSSNQPQHF; CDR3nt: TGTGCCAGTAGTAGCGCTGACAGTAGCAATCAGCCCCAGCATTTT; abundance: -; v_gene: TRBV19; j_gene: TRBJ1-5; d_gene: -; len: 15
CDR3aa: CASGERTGTQYF; CDR3nt: TGTGCCAGTGGGGAGCGCACAGGGACGCAGTATTTT; abundance: -; v_gene: TRBV19; j_gene: TRBJ2-3; d_gene: -; len: 12
CDR3aa: CAWSTTGELSYEQYF; CDR3nt: TGTGCCTGGAGTACGACAGGGGAGTTATCCTACGAGCAGTACTTC; abundance: -; v_gene: TRBV30; j_gene: TRBJ2-7; d_gene: TRBD1; len: 15
CDR3aa: CASSGTGGQQPQHF; CDR3nt: TGTGCCAGTTCCGGGACAGGGGGCCAGCAGCCCCAGCATTTT; abundance: -; v_gene: TRBV19; j_gene: TRBJ1-5; d_gene: TRBD1; len: 14
CDR3aa: CASGSSGGRSYEQYF; CDR3nt: TGTGCCAGCGGGTCGTCGGGAGGGAGGTCCTACGAGCAGTACTTC; abundance: -; v_gene: TRBV6-1; j_gene: TRBJ2-7; d_gene: TRBD2; len: 15
CDR3aa: CASSLGTSKETQYF; CDR3nt: TGTGCCAGCAGTTTAGGGACTAGCAAAGAGACCCAGTACTTC; abundance: -; v_gene: TRBV27; j_gene: TRBJ2-5; d_gene: TRBD2; len: 14
CDR3aa: CASTFGGLGSEAFF; CDR3nt: TGTGCCAGCACCTTCGGGGGGCTGGGATCTGAAGCTTTCTTT; abundance: -; v_gene: TRBV19; j_gene: TRBJ1-1; d_gene: -; len: 14
CDR3aa: CASISAGGDTQYF; CDR3nt: TGTGCCAGCATCTCGGCAGGAGGAGATACGCAGTATTTT; abundance: few; v_gene: TRBV25-1; j_gene: TRBJ2-3; d_gene: -; len: 13
CDR3aa: CASSLYTDTQYF; CDR3nt: TGTGCCAGCAGCTTGTATACAGATACGCAGTATTTT; abundance: -; v_gene: TRBV5-6; j_gene: TRBJ2-3; d_gene: -; len: 12
CDR3aa: CASSIVPGLGETQYF; CDR3nt: TGTGCCAGTAGTATAGTCCCAGGGCTGGGAGAGACCCAGTACTTC; abundance: -; v_gene: TRBV19; j_gene: TRBJ2-5; d_gene: -; len: 15
CDR3aa: CASRPVRDYTQETQYF; CDR3nt: TGTGCCAGCAGACCTGTACGGGACTATACCCAAGAGACCCAGTACTTC; abundance: -; v_gene: TRBV6-6; j_gene: TRBJ2-5; d_gene: TRBD2; len: 16
CDR3aa: CATSPGLAGVWADTQYF; CDR3nt: TGTGCCACCAGCCCTGGTCTAGCGGGAGTATGGGCAGATACGCAGTATTTT; abundance: once; v_gene: TRBV15; j_gene: TRBJ2-3; d_gene: TRBD2; len: 17
CDR3aa: CASSLAQVYNEQFF; CDR3nt: TGCGCCAGCAGCTTGGCACAGGTATACAATGAGCAGTTCTTC; abundance: -; v_gene: TRBV5-1; j_gene: TRBJ2-1; d_gene: -; len: 14
CDR3aa: CASRRPSGSGERFF; CDR3nt: TGTGCCAGCCGCAGGCCTAGCGGGAGTGGGGAGCGGTTCTTC; abundance: -; v_gene: TRBV7-2; j_gene: TRBJ2-1; d_gene: TRBD2; len: 14
CDR3aa: CASSLGTGSGYTF; CDR3nt: TGTGCCAGCAGCTTAGGGACAGGGTCTGGCTACACCTTC; abundance: -; v_gene: TRBV11-2; j_gene: TRBJ1-2; d_gene: TRBD1; len: 13
CDR3aa: CSVEEGSVRVLGYTF; CDR3nt: TGCAGCGTTGAAGAGGGGAGTGTGAGGGTTTTAGGCTACACCTTC; abundance: -; v_gene: TRBV29-1; j_gene: TRBJ1-2; d_gene: -; len: 15
CDR3aa: CASSLMGGTSVYEQYF; CDR3nt: TGTGCCAGCAGTTTAATGGGGGGGACTAGTGTTTACGAGCAGTACTTC; abundance: -; v_gene: TRBV27; j_gene: TRBJ2-7; d_gene: TRBD2; len: 16
CDR3aa: CAWSPGGHEQFF; CDR3nt: TGTGCCTGGAGTCCCGGCGGGCATGAGCAGTTCTTC; abundance: -; v_gene: TRBV30; j_gene: TRBJ2-1; d_gene: -; len: 12
CDR3aa: CASSLWAGPNEQFF; CDR3nt: TGTGCCAGCAGTTTATGGGCAGGCCCGAATGAGCAGTTCTTC; abundance: -; v_gene: TRBV27; j_gene: TRBJ2-1; d_gene: -; len: 14
CDR3aa: CAWEGRGPAGQPQHF; CDR3nt: TGTGCCTGGGAAGGTCGGGGCCCAGCGGGTCAGCCCCAGCATTTT; abundance: once; v_gene: TRBV30; j_gene: TRBJ1-5; d_gene: -; len: 15
CDR3aa: CASSPWTGDTEAFF; CDR3nt: TGTGCCAGCAGCCCCTGGACAGGGGACACTGAAGCTTTCTTT; abundance: -; v_gene: TRBV11-2; j_gene: TRBJ1-1; d_gene: TRBD1; len: 14
CDR3aa: CASSVGDGGFGYTF; CDR3nt: TGTGCCAGCAGCGTAGGGGACGGAGGGTTTGGCTACACCTTC; abundance: -; v_gene: TRBV9; j_gene: TRBJ1-2; d_gene: -; len: 14
CDR3aa: CASSYGTSGRDTQYF; CDR3nt: TGTGCCAGCAGTTACGGTACTAGCGGGAGGGATACGCAGTATTTT; abundance: -; v_gene: TRBV6-6; j_gene: TRBJ2-3; d_gene: TRBD2; len: 15
CDR3aa: CAISEASQGRQYF; CDR3nt: TGTGCCATCAGTGAGGCCTCTCAGGGAAGGCAGTACTTC; abundance: -; v_gene: TRBV10-3; j_gene: TRBJ2-7; d_gene: -; len: 13
CDR3aa: CASSELAGVNEQFF; CDR3nt: TGTGCCAGTAGCGAACTAGCGGGGGTCAATGAGCAGTTCTTC; abundance: -; v_gene: TRBV19; j_gene: TRBJ2-1; d_gene: TRBD2; len: 14
CDR3aa: CASSEIAGGYNEQFF; CDR3nt: TGTGCCAGCAGTGAAATAGCGGGAGGGTATAATGAGCAGTTCTTC; abundance: once; v_gene: TRBV2; j_gene: TRBJ2-1; d_gene: TRBD2; len: 15
CDR3aa: CASSLQREEYETQYF; CDR3nt: TGCGCCAGCAGCTTGCAGCGGGAGGAGTATGAGACCCAGTACTTC; abundance: -; v_gene: TRBV5-1; j_gene: TRBJ2-5; d_gene: TRBD2; len: 15
CDR3aa: CASSLFGTPPYEQYF; CDR3nt: TGTGCCAGCAGCTTGTTCGGGACACCTCCCTACGAGCAGTACTTC; abundance: -; v_gene: TRBV7-8; j_gene: TRBJ2-7; d_gene: -; len: 15
CDR3aa: CASSVGHLSNQPQHF; CDR3nt: TGTGCCAGCAGCGTGGGACACCTTAGCAATCAGCCCCAGCATTTT; abundance: -; v_gene: TRBV7-2; j_gene: TRBJ1-5; d_gene: -; len: 15
CDR3aa: CASSLLGGANYGYTF; CDR3nt: TGTGCCAGCAGTTTATTGGGGGGAGCTAACTATGGCTACACCTTC; abundance: -; v_gene: TRBV28; j_gene: TRBJ1-2; d_gene: -; len: 15
CDR3aa: CASSLQGWSGNTIYF; CDR3nt: TGTGCCAGCAGCTTGCAGGGATGGTCTGGAAACACCATATATTTT; abundance: few; v_gene: TRBV5-8; j_gene: TRBJ1-3; d_gene: -; len: 15
CDR3aa: CATSPTSGSGADTQYF; CDR3nt: TGTGCCACCAGCCCTACTAGCGGGAGTGGCGCAGATACGCAGTATTTT; abundance: -; v_gene: TRBV15; j_gene: TRBJ2-3; d_gene: TRBD2; len: 16
CDR3aa: CASSHGRSGGGEQYF; CDR3nt: TGTGCCAGCAGCCATGGACGGTCCGGCGGAGGTGAGCAGTACTTC; abundance: -; v_gene: TRBV7-9; j_gene: TRBJ2-7; d_gene: -; len: 15
CDR3aa: CASSLEDTGELFF; CDR3nt: TGCGCCAGCAGCTTAGAGGACACCGGGGAGCTGTTTTTT; abundance: -; v_gene: TRBV5-1; j_gene: TRBJ2-2; d_gene: -; len: 13
CDR3aa: CASKGLPAGNIQYF; CDR3nt: TGTGCCAGCAAGGGCCTCCCGGCGGGAAACATTCAGTACTTC; abundance: -; v_gene: TRBV28; j_gene: TRBJ2-4; d_gene: -; len: 14
CDR3aa: CASSLGSGGSNEKLFF; CDR3nt: TGTGCCAGCAGTCTGGGATCAGGGGGATCTAATGAAAAACTGTTTTTT; abundance: -; v_gene: TRBV28; j_gene: TRBJ1-4; d_gene: TRBD1; len: 16
CDR3aa: CASSQDFETSGLTYEQYF; CDR3nt: TGCGCCAGCAGCCAAGACTTTGAGACTAGCGGTCTCACCTACGAGCAGTACTTC; abundance: -; v_gene: TRBV4-1; j_gene: TRBJ2-7; d_gene: TRBD2; len: 18
CDR3aa: CASSSGTSGGEQFF; CDR3nt: TGTGCCAGCAGCTCAGGGACTAGCGGTGGTGAGCAGTTCTTC; abundance: -; v_gene: TRBV7-3; j_gene: TRBJ2-1; d_gene: TRBD2; len: 14
CDR3aa: CASSPTVEANYGYTF; CDR3nt: TGTGCCAGCTCACCGACTGTGGAGGCTAACTATGGCTACACCTTC; abundance: -; v_gene: TRBV18; j_gene: TRBJ1-2; d_gene: -; len: 15
CDR3aa: CAWSSREWQYF; CDR3nt: TGTGCCTGGAGTTCCCGGGAGTGGCAGTACTTC; abundance: -; v_gene: TRBV30; j_gene: TRBJ2-7; d_gene: -; len: 11
CDR3aa: CASSKPGAGELFF; CDR3nt: TGTGCCAGCAGCAAGCCAGGGGCCGGGGAGCTGTTTTTT; abundance: -; v_gene: TRBV7-2; j_gene: TRBJ2-2; d_gene: -; len: 13
CDR3aa: CASSPTLAGGSNEQFF; CDR3nt: TGTGCCAGCAGCCCCACCCTAGCGGGAGGGTCCAATGAGCAGTTCTTC; abundance: -; v_gene: TRBV7-3; j_gene: TRBJ2-1; d_gene: TRBD2; len: 16
CDR3aa: CASSLGDRLQETQYF; CDR3nt: TGTGCCAGCAGCTTAGGGGACAGGCTCCAAGAGACCCAGTACTTC; abundance: -; v_gene: TRBV11-2; j_gene: TRBJ2-5; d_gene: TRBD1; len: 15
CDR3aa: CASSLVLAGYNEQFF; CDR3nt: TGTGCCAGCAGCTTAGTCCTAGCGGGGTACAATGAGCAGTTCTTC; abundance: -; v_gene: TRBV11-2; j_gene: TRBJ2-1; d_gene: TRBD2; len: 15
CDR3aa: CASSVDPADQETQYF; CDR3nt: TGTGCCAGCAGCGTAGACCCAGCGGATCAAGAGACCCAGTACTTC; abundance: once; v_gene: TRBV9; j_gene: TRBJ2-5; d_gene: -; len: 15
CDR3aa: CASIHQGANTGELFF; CDR3nt: TGTGCCAGCATTCATCAGGGTGCGAACACCGGGGAGCTGTTTTTT; abundance: -; v_gene: TRBV2; j_gene: TRBJ2-2; d_gene: -; len: 15
CDR3aa: CASRLAGTYEQYF; CDR3nt: TGTGCCAGCAGGCTAGCGGGGACCTACGAGCAGTACTTC; abundance: -; v_gene: TRBV13; j_gene: TRBJ2-7; d_gene: TRBD2; len: 13
CDR3aa: CSVDRGNTEAFF; CDR3nt: TGCAGCGTTGACAGGGGGAACACTGAAGCTTTCTTT; abundance: -; v_gene: TRBV29-1; j_gene: TRBJ1-1; d_gene: -; len: 12
CDR3aa: CARGGADEQFF; CDR3nt: TGTGCCCGGGGGGGGGCCGATGAGCAGTTCTTC; abundance: -; v_gene: TRBV30; j_gene: TRBJ2-1; d_gene: TRBD2; len: 11
CDR3aa: CASSYSMETGVRTF; CDR3nt: TGTGCCAGCAGTTACTCTATGGAAACGGGGGTCAGGACCTTC; abundance: -; v_gene: TRBV6-5; j_gene: TRBJ1-2; d_gene: -; len: 14
CDR3aa: CATSRGQGNEKLFF; CDR3nt: TGTGCCACCAGCAGGGGACAGGGTAATGAAAAACTGTTTTTT; abundance: -; v_gene: TRBV15; j_gene: TRBJ1-4; d_gene: TRBD1; len: 14
CDR3aa: CASSERWGDQETQYF; CDR3nt: TGTGCCAGCAGTGAACGATGGGGGGACCAAGAGACCCAGTACTTC; abundance: -; v_gene: TRBV6-1; j_gene: TRBJ2-5; d_gene: -; len: 15